The present T cell receptor beta chain was sequenced within a study of T cells in Graves' hyperthyroidism and ophthalmopathy. Trimming took 4 bases from V and 3 from J, leaving 10 bases between them. This CDR3 contains 13 residues. This clonotype was detected many times. TCR beta CDR3 regions were amplified from RNA. Primed by the HTBI set, a first-round RT-PCR was run on the TCR CDR3. TCRdb re-derived calls from the multiplex PCR reads in MiXCR, one entry per CDR3 protein. The sample has 600,000 or so distinct CDR3 sequences, 15% to 20% seen once. The genes are TRBV12-3 or TRBV12-4 and TRBJ2-7; D might be TRBD1 or TRBD2, each matching 5 bases. The sample comprised blood. This TCR came from a woman in her 30s with Graves' hyperthyroidism. CDR3 in amino acids: CASSSGGYYEQYF. Here the CDR3 DNA reads TGTGCCAGCAGTTCTGGGGGATACTACGAGCAGTACTTC.